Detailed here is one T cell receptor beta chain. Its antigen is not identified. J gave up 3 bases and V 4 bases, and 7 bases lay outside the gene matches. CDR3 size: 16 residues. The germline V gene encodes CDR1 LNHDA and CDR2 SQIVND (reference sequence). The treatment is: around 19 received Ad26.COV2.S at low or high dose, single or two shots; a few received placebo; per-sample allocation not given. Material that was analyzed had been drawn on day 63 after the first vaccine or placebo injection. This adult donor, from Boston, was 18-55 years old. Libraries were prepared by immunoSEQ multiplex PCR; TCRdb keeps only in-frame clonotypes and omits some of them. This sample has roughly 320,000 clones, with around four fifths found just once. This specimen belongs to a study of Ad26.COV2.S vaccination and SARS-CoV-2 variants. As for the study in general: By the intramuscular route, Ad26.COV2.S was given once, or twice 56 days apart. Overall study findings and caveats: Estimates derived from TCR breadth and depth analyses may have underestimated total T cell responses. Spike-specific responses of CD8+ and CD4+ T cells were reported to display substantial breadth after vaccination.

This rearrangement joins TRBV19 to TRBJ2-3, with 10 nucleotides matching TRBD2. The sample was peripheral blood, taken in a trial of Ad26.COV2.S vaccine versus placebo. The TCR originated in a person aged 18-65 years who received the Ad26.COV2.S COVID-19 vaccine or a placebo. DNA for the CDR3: TGTGCCAGTAGTACTCAACTAGCGGGGCTTACAGATACGCAGTATTTT. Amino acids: CASSTQLAGLTDTQYF.